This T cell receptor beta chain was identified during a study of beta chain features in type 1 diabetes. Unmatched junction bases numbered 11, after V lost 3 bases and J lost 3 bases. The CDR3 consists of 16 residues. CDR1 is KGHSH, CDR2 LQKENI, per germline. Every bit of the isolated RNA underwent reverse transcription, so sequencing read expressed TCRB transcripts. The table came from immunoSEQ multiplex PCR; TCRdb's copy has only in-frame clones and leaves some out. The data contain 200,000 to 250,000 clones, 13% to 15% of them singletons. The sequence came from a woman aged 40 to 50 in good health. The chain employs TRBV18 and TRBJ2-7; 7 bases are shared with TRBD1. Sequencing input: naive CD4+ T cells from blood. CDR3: CASSPLIGQDGYEQYF. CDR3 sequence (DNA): TGTGCCAGCTCACCCCTGATAGGACAGGATGGCTACGAGCAGTACTTC.